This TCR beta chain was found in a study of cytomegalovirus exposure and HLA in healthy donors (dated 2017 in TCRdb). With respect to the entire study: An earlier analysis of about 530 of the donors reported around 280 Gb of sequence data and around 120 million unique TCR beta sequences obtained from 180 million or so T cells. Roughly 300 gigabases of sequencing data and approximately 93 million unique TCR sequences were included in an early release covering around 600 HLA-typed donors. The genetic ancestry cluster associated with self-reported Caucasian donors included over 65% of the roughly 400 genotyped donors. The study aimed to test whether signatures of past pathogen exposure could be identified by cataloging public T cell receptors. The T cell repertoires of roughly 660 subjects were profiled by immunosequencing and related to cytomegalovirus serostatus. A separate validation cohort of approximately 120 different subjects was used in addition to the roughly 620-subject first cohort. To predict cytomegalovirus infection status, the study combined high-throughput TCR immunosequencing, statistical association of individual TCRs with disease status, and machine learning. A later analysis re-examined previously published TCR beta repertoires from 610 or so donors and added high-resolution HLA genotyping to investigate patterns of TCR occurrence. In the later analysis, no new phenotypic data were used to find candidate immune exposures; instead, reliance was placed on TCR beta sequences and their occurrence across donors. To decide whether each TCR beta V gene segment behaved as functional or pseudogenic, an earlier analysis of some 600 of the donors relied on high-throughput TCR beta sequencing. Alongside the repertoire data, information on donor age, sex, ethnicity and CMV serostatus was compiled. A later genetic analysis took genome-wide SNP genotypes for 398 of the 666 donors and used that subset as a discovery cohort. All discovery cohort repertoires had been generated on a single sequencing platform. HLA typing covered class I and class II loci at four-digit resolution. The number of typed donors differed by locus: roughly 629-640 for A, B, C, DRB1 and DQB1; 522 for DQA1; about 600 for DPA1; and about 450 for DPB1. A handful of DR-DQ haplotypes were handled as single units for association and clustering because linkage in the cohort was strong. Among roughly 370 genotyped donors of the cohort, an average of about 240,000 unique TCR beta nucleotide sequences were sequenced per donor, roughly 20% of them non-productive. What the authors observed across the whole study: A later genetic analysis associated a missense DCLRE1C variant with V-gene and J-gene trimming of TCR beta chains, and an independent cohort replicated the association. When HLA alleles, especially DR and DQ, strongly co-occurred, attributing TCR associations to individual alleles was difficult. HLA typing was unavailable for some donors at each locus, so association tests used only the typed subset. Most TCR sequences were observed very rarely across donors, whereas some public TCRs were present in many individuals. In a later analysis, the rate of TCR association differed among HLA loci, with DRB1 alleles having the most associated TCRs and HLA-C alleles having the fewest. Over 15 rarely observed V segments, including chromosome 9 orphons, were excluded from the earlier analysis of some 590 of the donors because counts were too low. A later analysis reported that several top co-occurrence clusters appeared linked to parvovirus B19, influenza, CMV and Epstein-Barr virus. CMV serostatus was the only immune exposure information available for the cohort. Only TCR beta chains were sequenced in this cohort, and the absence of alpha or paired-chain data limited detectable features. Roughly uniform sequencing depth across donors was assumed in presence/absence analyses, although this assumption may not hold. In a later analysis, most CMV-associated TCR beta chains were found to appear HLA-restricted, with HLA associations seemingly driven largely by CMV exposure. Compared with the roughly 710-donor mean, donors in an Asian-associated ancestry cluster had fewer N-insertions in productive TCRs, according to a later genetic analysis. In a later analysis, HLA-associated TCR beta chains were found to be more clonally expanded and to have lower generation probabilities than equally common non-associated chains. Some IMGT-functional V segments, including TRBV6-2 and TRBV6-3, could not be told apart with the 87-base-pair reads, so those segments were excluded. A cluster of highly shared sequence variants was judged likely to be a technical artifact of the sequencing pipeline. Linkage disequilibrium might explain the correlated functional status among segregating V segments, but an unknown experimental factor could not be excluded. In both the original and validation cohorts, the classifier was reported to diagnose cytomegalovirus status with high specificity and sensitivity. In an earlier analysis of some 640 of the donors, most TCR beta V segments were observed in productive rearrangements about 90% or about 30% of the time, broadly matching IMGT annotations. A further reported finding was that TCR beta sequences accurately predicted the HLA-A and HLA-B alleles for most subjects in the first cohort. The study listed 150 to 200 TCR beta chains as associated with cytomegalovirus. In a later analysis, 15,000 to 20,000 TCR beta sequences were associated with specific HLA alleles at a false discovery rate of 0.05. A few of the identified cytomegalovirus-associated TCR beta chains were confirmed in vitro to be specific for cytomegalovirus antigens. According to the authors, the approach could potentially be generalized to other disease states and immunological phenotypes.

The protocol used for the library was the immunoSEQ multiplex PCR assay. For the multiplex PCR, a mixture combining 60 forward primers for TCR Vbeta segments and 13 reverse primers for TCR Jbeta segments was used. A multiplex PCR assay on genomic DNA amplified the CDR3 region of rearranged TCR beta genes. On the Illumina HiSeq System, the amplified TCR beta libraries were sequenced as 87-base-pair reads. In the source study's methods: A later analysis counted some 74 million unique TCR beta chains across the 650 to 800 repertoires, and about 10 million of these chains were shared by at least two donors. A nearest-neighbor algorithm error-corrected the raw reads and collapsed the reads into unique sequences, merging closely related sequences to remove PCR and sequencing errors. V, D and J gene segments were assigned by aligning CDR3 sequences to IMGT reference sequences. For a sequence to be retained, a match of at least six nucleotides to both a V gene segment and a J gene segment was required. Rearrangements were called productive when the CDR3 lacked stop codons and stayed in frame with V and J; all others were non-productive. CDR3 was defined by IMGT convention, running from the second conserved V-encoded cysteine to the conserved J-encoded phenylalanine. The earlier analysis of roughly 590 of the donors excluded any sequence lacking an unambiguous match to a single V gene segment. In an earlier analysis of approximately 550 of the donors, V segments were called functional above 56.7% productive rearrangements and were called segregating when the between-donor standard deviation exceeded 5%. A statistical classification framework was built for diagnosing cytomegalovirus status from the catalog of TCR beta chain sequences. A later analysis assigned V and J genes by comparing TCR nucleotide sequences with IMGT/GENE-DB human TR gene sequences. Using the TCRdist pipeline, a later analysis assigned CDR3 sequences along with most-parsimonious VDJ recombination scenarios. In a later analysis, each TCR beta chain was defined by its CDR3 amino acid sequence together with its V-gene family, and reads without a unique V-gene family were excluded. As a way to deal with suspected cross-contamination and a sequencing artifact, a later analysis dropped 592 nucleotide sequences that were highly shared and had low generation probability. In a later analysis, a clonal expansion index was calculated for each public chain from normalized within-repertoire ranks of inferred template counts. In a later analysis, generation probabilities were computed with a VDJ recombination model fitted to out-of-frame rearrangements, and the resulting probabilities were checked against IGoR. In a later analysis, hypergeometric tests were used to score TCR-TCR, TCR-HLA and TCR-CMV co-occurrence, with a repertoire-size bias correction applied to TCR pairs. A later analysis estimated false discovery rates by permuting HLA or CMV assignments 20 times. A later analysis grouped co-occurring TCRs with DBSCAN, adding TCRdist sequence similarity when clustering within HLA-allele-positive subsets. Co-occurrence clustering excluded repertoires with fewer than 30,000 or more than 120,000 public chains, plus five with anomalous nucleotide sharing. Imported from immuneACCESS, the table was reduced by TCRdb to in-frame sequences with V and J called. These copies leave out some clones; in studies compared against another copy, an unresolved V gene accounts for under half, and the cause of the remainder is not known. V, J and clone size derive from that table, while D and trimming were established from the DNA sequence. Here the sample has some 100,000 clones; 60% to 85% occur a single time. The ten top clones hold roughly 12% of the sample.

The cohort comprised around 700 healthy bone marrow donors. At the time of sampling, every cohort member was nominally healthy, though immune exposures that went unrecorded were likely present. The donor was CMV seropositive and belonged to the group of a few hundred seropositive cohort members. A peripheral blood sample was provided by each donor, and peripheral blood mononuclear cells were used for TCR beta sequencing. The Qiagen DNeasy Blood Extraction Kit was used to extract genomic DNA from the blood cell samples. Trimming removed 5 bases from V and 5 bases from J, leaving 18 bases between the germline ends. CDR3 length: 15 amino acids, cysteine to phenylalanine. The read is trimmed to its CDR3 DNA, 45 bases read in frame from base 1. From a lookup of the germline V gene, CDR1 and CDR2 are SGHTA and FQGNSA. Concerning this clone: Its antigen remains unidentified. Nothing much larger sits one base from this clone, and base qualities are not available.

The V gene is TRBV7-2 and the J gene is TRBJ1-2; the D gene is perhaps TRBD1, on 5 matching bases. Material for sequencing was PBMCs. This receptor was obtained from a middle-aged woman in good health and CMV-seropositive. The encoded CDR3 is CASSPGWQAPYGYTF. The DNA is TGTGCCAGCAGCCCAGGGTGGCAGGCACCTTATGGCTACACCTTC.